This TCR beta chain was recovered during a study of molecular identifiers for immune sequencing clone quantification. Points from the study as a whole: A single cell's spiked Jurkat TCR RNA was reportedly detectable among about a million naive cells.

Regarding this clonotype: Its antigen is unknown.

Naive CD8 libraries were made from about 21,000 to 970,000 sorted cells, and they used 10%, 30% or 50% RNA. The CDR3 extends over 14 amino acids. From germline, CDR1 is SGHDT and CDR2 YYEEEE. J gave up 2 bases and V 7 bases, and 9 bases lay outside the gene matches. Previously described methods with listed TCR primers produced the bulk TCR libraries. TCRdb re-derived calls from the PCR reads in MiXCR, one entry per CDR3 protein. The sample includes about half a million distinct CDR3 sequences, approximately 25% of them seen just once. Sequences were obtained from naive CD8+ T cells from blood, with Jurkat cell RNA spiked in. Subset here: FACS-sorted CD8+CD4-CCR7+CD45RA+ naive T cells. The chain has TRBV5-6 and TRBJ2-7; 7 nucleotides align to TRBD1. The source is a human donor in good health. Some libraries in this study had Jurkat cell RNA spiked in. CDR3 nucleotide sequence: TGTGCCAGCTTTCGGACAGGTGATCCCTACGAGCAGTACTTC. It translates to CASFRTGDPYEQYF.